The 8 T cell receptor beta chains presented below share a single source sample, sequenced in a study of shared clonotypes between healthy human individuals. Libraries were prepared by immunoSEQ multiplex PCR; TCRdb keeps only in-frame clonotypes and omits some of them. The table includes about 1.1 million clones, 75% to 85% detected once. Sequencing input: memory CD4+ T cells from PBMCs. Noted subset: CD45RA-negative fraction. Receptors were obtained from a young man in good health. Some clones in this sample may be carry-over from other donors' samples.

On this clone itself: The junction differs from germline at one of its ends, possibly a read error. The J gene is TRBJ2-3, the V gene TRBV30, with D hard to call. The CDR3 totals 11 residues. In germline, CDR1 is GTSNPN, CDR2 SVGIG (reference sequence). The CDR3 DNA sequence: TGCGGATGGGGTGCGCTGGATACGCAGTATTTT. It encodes CGWGALDTQYF.

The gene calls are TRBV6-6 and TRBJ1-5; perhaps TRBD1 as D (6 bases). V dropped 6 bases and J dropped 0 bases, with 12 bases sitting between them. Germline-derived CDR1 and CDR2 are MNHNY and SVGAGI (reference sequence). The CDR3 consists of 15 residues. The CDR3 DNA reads TGTGCCAGCAGGCCCAGGGGCGATAGCAATCAGCCCCAGCATTTT. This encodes CASRPRGDSNQPQHF.

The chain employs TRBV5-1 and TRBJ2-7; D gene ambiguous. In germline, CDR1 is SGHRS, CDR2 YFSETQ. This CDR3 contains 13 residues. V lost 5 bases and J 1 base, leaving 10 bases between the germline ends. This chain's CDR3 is CASSSSASYEQYF. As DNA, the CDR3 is TGCGCCAGCAGTTCCAGCGCGTCCTACGAGCAGTACTTC.

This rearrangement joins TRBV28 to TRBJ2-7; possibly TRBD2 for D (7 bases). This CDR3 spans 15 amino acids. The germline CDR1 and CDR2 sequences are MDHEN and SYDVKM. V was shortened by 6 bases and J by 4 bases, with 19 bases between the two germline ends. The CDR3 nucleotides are TGTGCCAGCAGGAACGGCGGGGGCCGGGGGTACGAGCAGTACTTC. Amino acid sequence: CASRNGGGRGYEQYF.

The DNA of the CDR3 is TGCAGCGTTGGGCACGGGGAGGAGCACCACGAGCAGTACTTC. Translating it yields CSVGHGEEHHEQYF. This chain uses TRBV29-1 with TRBJ2-7; TRBD2 is a possible D gene (6 bases). Germline assignment: CDR1 SQVTM and CDR2 ANQGSEA. The CDR3 is 14 residues long. Trimming took off 4 bases at V and 5 bases at J, with 18 bases between the two ends.

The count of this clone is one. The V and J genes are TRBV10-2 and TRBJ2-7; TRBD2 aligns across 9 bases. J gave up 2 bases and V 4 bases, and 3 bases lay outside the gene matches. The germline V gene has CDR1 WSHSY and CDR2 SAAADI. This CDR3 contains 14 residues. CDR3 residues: CASSGTSVAYEQYF. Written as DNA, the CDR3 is TGCGCCAGCAGTGGGACTAGCGTGGCCTACGAGCAGTACTTC.

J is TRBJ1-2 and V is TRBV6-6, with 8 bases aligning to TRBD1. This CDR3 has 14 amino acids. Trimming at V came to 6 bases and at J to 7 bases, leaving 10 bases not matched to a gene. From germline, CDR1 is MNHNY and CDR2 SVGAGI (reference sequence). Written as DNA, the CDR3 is TGTGCCAGCAGCCAGGACAGGGACCAAGGTGGCTACACCTTC. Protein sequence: CASSQDRDQGGYTF.

The CDR3 spells CASGTLNRAADIQYF. CDR3 in DNA: TGTGCCAGCGGAACTCTTAACAGGGCCGCGGACATTCAGTACTTC. The J gene is TRBJ2-4, the V gene TRBV2; perhaps TRBD1 as D (6 bases). From germline, CDR1 is SNHLY and CDR2 FYNNEI. CDR3 length: 15 amino acids. The V end was cut by 8 bases, the J end by 8 bases, with 22 bases between. Full variable domain (rest looked up from reference TRBV2 and TRBJ2-4): EPEVTQTPSHQVTQMGQEVILRCVPISNHLYFYWYRQILGQKVEFLVSFYNNEISEKSEIFDDQFSVERPDGSNFTLKIRSTKLEDSAMYFCASGTLNRAADIQYFGAGTRLSVL.